This T cell receptor (beta chain) is from a study of cytomegalovirus exposure and HLA in healthy donors. This clone occurred once. Its target is unknown. Germline trimming cut 4 bases from V and 4 bases from J; bases unmatched to any gene: 10. CDR1 and CDR2 (germline): SGHNT, YYREEE (reference sequence). CDR3 length equals 15 residues. Study-level findings and limits: Most of the CMV-associated TCR beta chains (in a later analysis) appeared to be HLA-restricted. Roughly uniform depth of sequencing across donors was assumed in presence/absence analyses.

The PCR ran on 60 Vbeta and 13 Jbeta primers. Sequencing was performed with immunoSEQ multiplex PCR; in TCRdb, only in-frame clones are kept and a portion is missing. The table lists around 72,000 clones, around 80% of them singletons, with 6.3% in the top ten. The sequence was obtained from a man aged 50 to 59 in good health and CMV-seronegative. The sequencing sample was made of PBMCs. The chain has TRBV5-4 and TRBJ1-1; 7 positions agree with TRBD1. The CDR3 DNA sequence: TGTGCCAGCAGCATCGGCAGGGGGTTTGTCACTGAAGCTTTCTTT. Translating it yields CASSIGRGFVTEAFF.